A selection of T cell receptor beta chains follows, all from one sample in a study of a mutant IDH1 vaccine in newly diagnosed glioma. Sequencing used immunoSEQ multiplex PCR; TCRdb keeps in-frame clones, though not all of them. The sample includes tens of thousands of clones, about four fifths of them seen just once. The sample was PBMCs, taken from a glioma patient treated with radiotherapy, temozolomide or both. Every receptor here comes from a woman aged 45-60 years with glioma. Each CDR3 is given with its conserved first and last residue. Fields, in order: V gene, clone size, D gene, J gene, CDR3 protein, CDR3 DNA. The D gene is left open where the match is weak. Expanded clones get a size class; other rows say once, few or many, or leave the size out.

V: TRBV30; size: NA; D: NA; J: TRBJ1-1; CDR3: CAWSGDPNTEAFF; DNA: TGTGCCTGGAGTGGTGACCCGAACACTGAAGCTTTCTTT
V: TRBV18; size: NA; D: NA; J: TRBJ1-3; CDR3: CASSPQPTRASGNTIYF; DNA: TGTGCCAGCTCCCCCCAACCCACCAGGGCCTCTGGAAACACCATATATTTT
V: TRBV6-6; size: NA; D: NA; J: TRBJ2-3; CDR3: CASTDREDEADTQYF; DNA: TGTGCCAGCACCGACAGGGAGGACGAGGCAGATACGCAGTATTTT
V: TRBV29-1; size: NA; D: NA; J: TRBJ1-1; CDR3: CSVAQDPNTEAFF; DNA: TGCAGCGTTGCACAGGACCCTAACACTGAAGCTTTCTTT
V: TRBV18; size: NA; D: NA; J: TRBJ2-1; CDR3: CASSPRRASTDNEQFF; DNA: TGTGCCAGCTCACCACGTCGGGCTAGTACGGACAATGAGCAGTTCTTC
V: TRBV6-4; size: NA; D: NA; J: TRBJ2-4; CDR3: CASSDCRQPFGFAKNIQYF; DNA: TGTGCCAGCAGTGACTGTCGACAACCCTTCGGTTTCGCCAAAAACATTCAGTACTTC
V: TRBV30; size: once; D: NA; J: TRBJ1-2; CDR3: CAWSVQGSPANYGYTF; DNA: TGTGCCTGGAGTGTACAGGGCAGCCCAGCTAACTATGGCTACACCTTC
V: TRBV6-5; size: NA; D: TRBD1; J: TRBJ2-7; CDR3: CASSYGQGGTYEQYF; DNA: TGTGCCAGCAGTTACGGACAGGGGGGAACCTACGAGCAGTACTTC
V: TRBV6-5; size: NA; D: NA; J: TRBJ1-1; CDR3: CASSYSPTVDTEAFF; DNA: TGTGCCAGCAGTTACTCGCCGACAGTCGACACTGAAGCTTTCTTT
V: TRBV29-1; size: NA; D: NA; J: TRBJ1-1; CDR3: CSVDRVGTEAFF; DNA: TGCAGCGTTGACAGGGTGGGTACTGAAGCTTTCTTT
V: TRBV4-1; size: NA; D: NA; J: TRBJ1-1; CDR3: CASSRGTEAFF; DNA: TGCGCCAGCAGCAGAGGCACTGAAGCTTTCTTT